The clone carrying this T cell receptor (beta chain) was counted ten times or more. Its matching antigen is unknown. Trimming took off 6 bases at V and 1 base at J, with 15 bases between the two ends. The germline V gene has CDR1 SNHLY and CDR2 FYNNEI. This CDR3 is built from 15 residues. The data are from a study of glioma-infiltrating T cells. Findings of the study overall: Non-neoplastic patients had below-expected tissue-blood divergence, while all gliomas exceeded expectation. Only very few CDR3 sequences appeared in both tissue and blood.

Amplification of TCR alpha and beta CDR3 regions from RNA used iRepertoire nested multiplex PCR. One-step reverse transcription and amplification started from approximately 100-400 ng of tissue mRNA or PBMC total RNA. One entry per CDR3 protein, called by TCRdb with MiXCR from the multiplex PCR reads. This table holds 100,000 to 150,000 distinct CDR3 sequences, approximately 23% found once. The TCR was taken from a human donor with low-grade glioma or glioblastoma, undergoing nonglioma brain surgery, or in good health (not recorded which). The J gene is TRBJ1-2, the V gene TRBV2, with a tentative D call TRBD1 (5 bases). Sample: glioma tissue, nonneoplastic brain tissue, or PBMCs (not recorded which). In DNA form, the CDR3 reads TGTGCCAGCAGGGGGGGAGGCGGATATAACTATGGCTACACCTTC. Its protein product is CASRGGGGYNYGYTF.